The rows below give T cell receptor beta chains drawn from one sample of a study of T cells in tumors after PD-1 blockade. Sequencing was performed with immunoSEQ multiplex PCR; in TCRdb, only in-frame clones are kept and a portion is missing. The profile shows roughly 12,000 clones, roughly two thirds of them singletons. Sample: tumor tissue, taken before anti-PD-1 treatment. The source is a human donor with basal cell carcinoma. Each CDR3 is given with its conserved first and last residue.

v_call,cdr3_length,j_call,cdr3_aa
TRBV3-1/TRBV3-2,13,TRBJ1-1,CASGGAGDTEAFF
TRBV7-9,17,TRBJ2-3,CASSPSGLAGVRDTQYF
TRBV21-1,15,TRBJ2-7,CASSNPPGEPYEQYF
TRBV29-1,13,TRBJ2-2,CSVVFEVGGELFF
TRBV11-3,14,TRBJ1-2,CASSLDPTDYGYTF
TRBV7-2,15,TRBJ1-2,CASTLGVRMGYGYTF
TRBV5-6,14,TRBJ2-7,CASSLGPDTYEQYF
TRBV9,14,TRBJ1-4,CASSLRWGGEKLFF
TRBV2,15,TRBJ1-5,CASRSSGGDTQPQHF
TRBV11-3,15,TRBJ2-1,CASSLFSGDLNEQFF
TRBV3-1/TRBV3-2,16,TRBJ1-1,CASSPWAAGSGTEAFF
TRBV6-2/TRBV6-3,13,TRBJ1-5,CASSQDYIQPQHF
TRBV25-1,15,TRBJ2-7,CASSEGWTGTYEQYF
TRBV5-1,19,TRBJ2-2,CASSLEGQGGGANTGELFF
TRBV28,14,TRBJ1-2,CASRRDRTYDGYTF
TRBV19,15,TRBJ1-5,CASSVPGTQNQPQHF
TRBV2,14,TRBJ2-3,CASSVAGSTDTQYF
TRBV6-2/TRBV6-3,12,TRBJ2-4,CASSGDRGIQYF
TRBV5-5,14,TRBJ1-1,CASSFYSQNTEAFF
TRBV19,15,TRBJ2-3,CASSPDRGSTDTQYF
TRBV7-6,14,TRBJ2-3,CASSQRPSQDTQYF
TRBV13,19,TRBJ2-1,CASSSPSLEREQTYNEQFF
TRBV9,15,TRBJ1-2,CASSVDGGANYGYTF
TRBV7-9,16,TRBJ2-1,CASSPRTGSSYNEQFF
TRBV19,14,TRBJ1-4,CASTGTGASEKLFF
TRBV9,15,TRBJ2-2,CASSDAGGSTGELFF
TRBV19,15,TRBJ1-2,CASERAGTANYGYTF
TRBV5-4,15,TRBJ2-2,CASSQTPVNTGELFF
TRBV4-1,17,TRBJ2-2,CASSPLDLGLNTGELFF
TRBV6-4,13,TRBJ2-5,CASSDQRGETQYF
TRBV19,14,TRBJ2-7,CASSPAGGSYEQYF
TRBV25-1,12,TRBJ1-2,CASRSWGDGYTF
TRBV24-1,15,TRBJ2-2,CATSEGTGSTGELFF
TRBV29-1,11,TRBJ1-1,CSMYGGTEAFF
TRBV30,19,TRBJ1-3,CAWSSVTGTGIHFGNTIYF